This entry concerns a single T cell receptor beta chain. The data originate from a study of blood T cell repertoires in COVID-19. Study details: From the United States, Italy and Spain came samples of acute and convalescent COVID-19. From T cells, B-cell-depleted T cells, or PBMCs came the material, which was cDNA or gDNA.

The germline CDR1 and CDR2 sequences are MDHEN and SYDVKM. V gave up 4 bases and J gave up 0 bases, with 15 bases separating them. The CDR3 covers 17 residues. Method: immunoSEQ multiplex PCR; TCRdb's copy keeps in-frame clones and lacks some. The sample records hundreds of thousands of clones, nearly 90% being singletons. Either two negative PCRs, clearance, or symptom resolution qualified Cohort 3 donors as recovered. This TCR was sampled from a woman in her 30s who had recovered from COVID-19. The gene calls are TRBV28 and TRBJ1-4; D uncertain. The sequenced material came from PBMCs or T cells enriched from blood (not recorded which). CDR3 in amino acids: CASSSPTPSATNEKLFF. In DNA, the CDR3 is TGTGCCAGCAGTTCGCCGACACCTTCCGCAACTAATGAAAAACTGTTTTTT.